Listed below are T cell receptor beta chains from one sample, sequenced in a study of shared clonotypes between healthy human individuals. The assay was immunoSEQ multiplex PCR, and TCRdb's table has in-frame clones only and misses some. The sample lists about 1 million clones; 60% to 80% were seen once. Material: memory CD4+ T cells sorted from blood. These receptors were taken from a man between 18 and 29 years old in good health. CDR3s include the opening cysteine and the closing phenylalanine or tryptophan. D genes are given only for firm matches. Size is omitted from some rows. Given values are once, few, many or a class for expanded clones.

j_call	v_call	clone_size	d_call	cdr3_nt	cdr3_aa
TRBJ2-3	TRBV5-1	many	.	TGCGCCAGCGGTGGGGCATCTAGCACAGATACGCAGTATTTT	CASGGASSTDTQYF
TRBJ1-6	TRBV19	few	TRBD1	TGTGCCAGTACCCCCACAGGGGTTGATTCACCCCTCCACTTT	CASTPTGVDSPLHF
TRBJ2-1	TRBV2	many	TRBD2	TGTGCCAGCAGTGAAGGCGCTAGCGGGAGGGGGATGAGGTACAATGAGCAGTTCTTC	CASSEGASGRGMRYNEQFF
TRBJ1-2	TRBV28	.	TRBD1	TGTGCCAGCAGCCGACAGGGACCCTATGGCTACACCTTC	CASSRQGPYGYTF
TRBJ2-3	TRBV30	.	.	TGTGCCTGCGCAACGGGGAGTAGCACAGATACGCAGTATTTT	CACATGSSTDTQYF
TRBJ1-1	TRBV5-1	.	.	TGCGCCAGCAGCTTCCAAGAGAACACTGAAGCTTTCTTT	CASSFQENTEAFF
TRBJ2-4	TRBV30	.	TRBD1	TGTGCCTGGGAAGGGACAGCCCCAAAAAACATTCAGTACTTC	CAWEGTAPKNIQYF
TRBJ2-7	TRBV7-8	few	TRBD1	TGTGCCAGCAGCGTCGACAGGGCCTACGAGCAGTACTTC	CASSVDRAYEQYF
TRBJ1-2	TRBV29-1	.	.	TGCAGCGTACCTAACAACTCCTATGGCTACACCTTC	CSVPNNSYGYTF
TRBJ1-1	TRBV6-6	.	.	TGTGCCAGCACCCCATCGAGTAGGGAAGGAACTGAAGCTTTCTTT	CASTPSSREGTEAFF
TRBJ2-6	TRBV4-1	.	TRBD2	TGCGCCAGCAGCCCCCTCCCCGGGCGGGGGGCAGGCGGGGCCAACGTCCTGACTTTC	CASSPLPGRGAGGANVLTF
TRBJ2-6	TRBV6-6	.	.	TGTGCCAGCAGTTCCGTACTCTCTGGGGCCAACGTCCTGACTTTC	CASSSVLSGANVLTF
TRBJ1-2	TRBV7-2	.	.	TGTGCCAGCAGCCCCCTCGGTTGGGGCTACACCTTC	CASSPLGWGYTF
TRBJ1-6	TRBV18	.	.	TGTGCCAGCTCACCAGGCGGGGACCTCCACTTT	CASSPGGDLHF
TRBJ2-2	TRBV19	many	.	TGTGCCAGTAGCCGAAACACCGGGGAGCTGTTTTTT	CASSRNTGELFF
TRBJ2-7	TRBV6-5	.	.	TGTGCCAGCAGTTCTGGGCAGGGCTACGAGCAGTACTTC	CASSSGQGYEQYF
TRBJ2-3	TRBV4-3	many	TRBD2	TGCGCCAGCAGCCAGGGACTAGCAGGCACAGATACGCAGTATTTT	CASSQGLAGTDTQYF
TRBJ2-6	TRBV7-3	.	.	TGTGCCAGCAGCTTAAACGGATCCCCTAGAGTCCTGACTTTC	CASSLNGSPRVLTF
TRBJ2-7	TRBV10-3	many	.	TGTGCCATCAGTAAAGATCCCTCCTACGAGCAGTACTTC	CAISKDPSYEQYF
TRBJ2-5	TRBV5-6	once	.	TGTGCCAGCAGCTTAATCAGGGATAGGCAAGAGACCCAGTACTTC	CASSLIRDRQETQYF
TRBJ1-2	TRBV28	.	.	TGTGCCAGCAGTACAACAGGGCGTTATGGCTACACCTTC	CASSTTGRYGYTF
TRBJ1-1	TRBV19	.	.	TGTGCCAGTAGTATAGGGTTAGGTGAAGCTTTCTTT	CASSIGLGEAFF
TRBJ1-4	TRBV19	once	.	TGTGCCAGTAGCCCCGCTAGAGGGTCTCGAACTGAAAAACTGTTTTTT	CASSPARGSRTEKLFF
TRBJ2-6	TRBV4-1	.	TRBD1	TGCGCCAGCAGCCCGACAGGGACTGGGGCCAACGTCCTGACTTTC	CASSPTGTGANVLTF
TRBJ1-3	TRBV11-2	.	.	TGTGCCAGCAGCTTAGGTGGAAACACCATATATTTT	CASSLGGNTIYF
TRBJ2-1	TRBV6-4	.	.	TGTGCCAGCAGTGACCCAGCCCACTCCTACAATGAGCAGTTCTTC	CASSDPAHSYNEQFF
TRBJ1-2	TRBV6-5	.	.	TGTGCCAGCAGTTCCGCGGGAGGAAGGAACGGCTACACCTTC	CASSSAGGRNGYTF
TRBJ1-3	TRBV28	.	.	TGTGCCAGCATATCTCCCCCTGGAAACACCATATATTTT	CASISPPGNTIYF
TRBJ1-2	TRBV9	once	TRBD1	TGTGCCAGCAGCCCACGCTGGACAGGGGTAGGAGGCTACACCTTC	CASSPRWTGVGGYTF
TRBJ2-7	TRBV19	.	TRBD1	TGTGCCAGTAGTCCACCGGGACAGGGCGCCTACGAGCAGTACTTC	CASSPPGQGAYEQYF
TRBJ2-5	TRBV5-1	.	.	TGCGCCAGCAGCTTGGGCACATCCCCAGAGACCCAGTACTTC	CASSLGTSPETQYF
TRBJ2-2	TRBV9	.	TRBD1	TGTGCCAGCAGCGGAGCCGGGACAGGGTCTACCGGGGAGCTGTTTTTT	CASSGAGTGSTGELFF
TRBJ2-1	TRBV5-1	.	.	TGCGCCAGCAGCTCAGGACAGTACAATGAGCAGTTCTTC	CASSSGQYNEQFF
TRBJ1-2	TRBV25-1	.	.	TGTGCCAGCAGTGAGGGGGGACTGTACGGACAGCGCTATGGCTACACCTTC	CASSEGGLYGQRYGYTF
TRBJ2-5	TRBV15	.	.	TGTGCCGCCGGAGGAATGGGACGGGAGACCCAGTACTTC	CAAGGMGRETQYF